The 6 T cell receptor beta chains below all came from one sample that was sequenced in a study of type 1 and type 2 diabetes patients. Genomic DNA was the PCR template. Multiplex PCR with 30 forward and 13 reverse primers amplified the TCR beta CDR3. TCRdb called the multiplex PCR reads again in MiXCR, with one record for every CDR3 protein. The sample lists a few hundred thousand distinct CDR3 sequences, 40% to 50% occurring once. Sequencing used peripheral blood mononuclear cells (PBMCs). The receptors here all came from a man between 18 and 35 years old with type 2 diabetes.

In DNA form, the CDR3 reads TGCAGTGCTAGAGGAACAGCCTTCGACTATGGCTACACCTTC. Its protein product is CSARGTAFDYGYTF. The V and J genes are TRBV20-1 and TRBJ1-2; D is undetermined. The germline CDR1 and CDR2 sequences are DFQATT and SNEGSKA (reference sequence). Trimming cost V 1 base and J 3 bases, with 12 bases left between them. CDR3 length: 14 amino acids.

This clonotype occurred once. The V call is TRBV7-2, the J call TRBJ2-2, with D unresolved. Trimming removed 9 bases at V and 0 bases at J, with 17 bases between. The length of the CDR3 is 16 residues. The germline CDR1 and CDR2 sequences are SGHTA and FQGNSA. As DNA, the CDR3 is TGTGCCAGTAGTATACTTCCCCCTCCGAACACCGGGGAGCTGTTTTTT. Translated, it gives CASSILPPPNTGELFF.

CDR3 sequence reads: CASSPARGSYNSPLHF. The CDR3 nucleotides read TGTGCCAGCAGCCCCGCGAGGGGAAGCTATAATTCACCCCTCCACTTT. V gene TRBV6-5 combines with J gene TRBJ1-6, with D perhaps TRBD1 (5 bases). The germline CDR1 and CDR2 sequences are MNHEY and SVGAGI. The V end lost 6 bases, the J end lost 3 bases, and 15 bases lay between the germline ends. The CDR3 has 16 amino acids.

This clonotype was seen more than once but under ten times. The DNA of the CDR3 is TGCAGTGCTAGGGCGTTCGGAGGTGGGACCTACAATGAGCAGTTCTTC. Translating it yields CSARAFGGGTYNEQFF. The chain links TRBV20-1 to TRBJ2-1, with D tentatively TRBD2 (5 bases). Germline CDR1 reads DFQATT; CDR2 reads SNEGSKA (reference sequence). The ends were cut back, 3 bases at V and 2 bases at J, with 17 bases in the middle. CDR3 length: 16 amino acids.

In the case of this clonotype: At one boundary the junction diverges from the germline segment, which might be a read error. The chain recombines TRBV7-8 with TRBJ2-3; a possible D gene is TRBD2 (5 bases). The CDR3 is 14 residues long. Germline V gene sequence: CDR1 SGHVS, CDR2 FQNEAQ. The CDR3, as DNA: TGCGCCAGCAGCCCGGAGGACTTCACAGATACGCAGTATTTT. Translating it yields CASSPEDFTDTQYF.

The chain recombines TRBV7-2 with TRBJ2-2, with D unresolved. Germline-derived CDR1 and CDR2 are SGHTA and FQGNSA. The V end was cut by 2 bases, the J end by 0 bases, with 7 bases between. This CDR3 region has 15 residues. The CDR3 sequence: CASSLTQTNTGELFF. CDR3 coding DNA: TGTGCCAGCAGCTTAACCCAGACGAACACCGGGGAGCTGTTTTTT.